The clone carrying this T cell receptor (beta chain) was seen ten or more times. Its specificity is not known. The sample originates from a study of T cells in Graves' hyperthyroidism and ophthalmopathy. Study-wide points: Stable hyperthyroidism was separated from ophthalmopathy by a model based on 13 V-J features.

RNA transcripts gave rise to amplified TCR beta CDR3 regions. The study used the HTBI primer set for a first-round RT-PCR of the TCR CDR3. MiXCR, applied by TCRdb to the multiplex PCR reads, yields one record per CDR3 protein. Of around 500,000 distinct CDR3 sequences in the sample, approximately 15% are singletons; the top ten hold around 17%. Germline lookup yields CDR1 SGHVS and CDR2 FQNEAQ. The CDR3 is 17 amino acids. V was clipped by 5 bases and J by 3 bases, with 19 bases between them. The definition of stable Graves' hyperthyroidism was no ophthalmopathy progression within 18 months. Diagnosis relied on clinical symptoms, serum thyroxine and TRAb, thyroid ultrasound and orbital computed tomography.

The clonotype was recovered from a woman in her late teens or twenties with Graves' hyperthyroidism. The sample comprised blood. The rearrangement links TRBV7-8 to TRBJ2-2, with D unclear. The CDR3 loop reads CASSPQPADGDTGELFF. The CDR3 nucleotides read TGTGCCAGCAGCCCTCAGCCAGCAGATGGTGACACCGGGGAGCTGTTTTTT.